This entry is about one T cell receptor (beta chain). The antigen is unknown. The data were obtained in a study of cytomegalovirus exposure and HLA in healthy donors. Germline CDR1 is MNHNY and CDR2 is SVGAGI (reference sequence). This CDR3 is built from 15 residues. Trimming shortened V by 6 bases and J by 0 bases, and 12 bases separated the two germline ends. Whole-study findings and limits: Researchers reported in a later analysis that a missense DCLRE1C variant was tied to TCR beta V- and J-gene trimming. The study put 150 to 200 TCR beta chains on its list as cytomegalovirus-associated. After further analysis at a later stage, 16,951 TCR beta sequences were associated with HLA alleles at 0.05 false discovery rate. Indistinguishable V segments such as TRBV6-2 and TRBV6-3 were excluded.

Use of 60 Vbeta and 13 Jbeta primers characterized the PCR. Repertoires were generated with immunoSEQ multiplex PCR, while TCRdb's copy carries only in-frame clones and drops some. This table has 150,000 or so clones, under 90% appearing once. The chain is built from TRBV6-6 and TRBJ1-3; D is uncertain. The sequence was collected from a man aged 18 to 35 in good health and CMV-seronegative. What was sequenced was PBMCs. CDR3 amino acids: CASSPRQVSGNTIYF. CDR3 in DNA: TGTGCCAGCAGCCCTCGACAAGTCTCTGGAAACACCATATATTTT.